The rows below give T cell receptor beta chains drawn from one sample of a study of control samples from healthy donors and cancer patients. Assay: immunoSEQ multiplex PCR; the TCRdb copy retains only in-frame clones and omits some. The sample includes just over 150,000 clones, 90% to 95% of them seen just once. The sequencing sample was made of blood. The origin of the receptors is a middle-aged woman in good health. Both conserved end residues are part of each CDR3. The order of the fields is J gene, clone size, V gene, D gene, CDR3 protein, CDR3 DNA. A D gene is named only where the DNA matches it firmly. Where a row states a size, it is once, few, many or the class of an expanded clone; other rows omit it.

J gene: TRBJ1-1
clone size: -
V gene: TRBV11-2
D gene: -
CDR3 protein: CASSLGLNTEAFF
CDR3 DNA: TGTGCCAGCAGCTTAGGGCTGAACACTGAAGCTTTCTTT

J gene: TRBJ2-1
clone size: -
V gene: TRBV11-2
D gene: TRBD2
CDR3 protein: CASSSGLASSYNEQFF
CDR3 DNA: TGTGCCAGCAGCTCGGGACTAGCGAGCTCCTACAATGAGCAGTTCTTC

J gene: TRBJ1-2
clone size: -
V gene: TRBV7-9
D gene: -
CDR3 protein: CASSLALRFGQSGGYTF
CDR3 DNA: TGTGCCAGCAGCTTGGCCTTGAGATTCGGACAGAGTGGTGGCTACACCTTC

J gene: TRBJ2-2
clone size: -
V gene: TRBV6-8
D gene: -
CDR3 protein: CASSYSPVPGELFF
CDR3 DNA: TGTGCCAGCAGTTACTCCCCGGTACCCGGGGAGCTGTTTTTT

J gene: TRBJ2-5
clone size: -
V gene: TRBV5-6
D gene: TRBD1
CDR3 protein: CASSLGTGIGAAQYF
CDR3 DNA: TGTGCCAGCAGCTTGGGGACAGGGATTGGCGCGGCCCAGTACTTC

J gene: TRBJ2-4
clone size: once
V gene: TRBV7-9
D gene: -
CDR3 protein: CASSSDKAKNIQYF
CDR3 DNA: TGTGCCAGCAGCTCCGACAAGGCCAAAAACATTCAGTACTTC

J gene: TRBJ2-3
clone size: -
V gene: TRBV18
D gene: TRBD1
CDR3 protein: CASSDIGQGAITDTQYF
CDR3 DNA: TGTGCCAGCTCAGATATTGGACAGGGGGCAATCACAGATACGCAGTATTTT

J gene: TRBJ1-6
clone size: -
V gene: TRBV5-1
D gene: TRBD1
CDR3 protein: CASRREARGLSPLHF
CDR3 DNA: TGCGCCAGCAGGCGGGAGGCCAGGGGGCTCTCACCCCTCCACTTT

J gene: TRBJ1-1
clone size: -
V gene: TRBV19
D gene: -
CDR3 protein: CASSIPSRVTEAFF
CDR3 DNA: TGTGCCAGTAGTATTCCCAGCCGGGTGACTGAAGCTTTCTTT

J gene: TRBJ1-3
clone size: -
V gene: TRBV6-5
D gene: -
CDR3 protein: CASRPGRGGNTIYF
CDR3 DNA: TGTGCCAGCAGACCGGGTCGTGGAGGAAACACCATATATTTT

J gene: TRBJ1-4
clone size: -
V gene: TRBV10-2
D gene: TRBD1
CDR3 protein: CASSDGTGSVTNEKLFF
CDR3 DNA: TGCGCCAGCAGCGACGGGACAGGCTCCGTAACTAATGAAAAACTGTTTTTT

J gene: TRBJ1-2
clone size: -
V gene: TRBV7-2
D gene: -
CDR3 protein: CASSLGFRYTF
CDR3 DNA: TGTGCCAGCAGCTTAGGGTTTCGCTACACCTTC

J gene: TRBJ1-6
clone size: -
V gene: TRBV28
D gene: TRBD1
CDR3 protein: CASSLVVRGLSPLHF
CDR3 DNA: TGTGCCAGCAGTTTGGTGGTCAGGGGGCTTTCACCCCTCCACTTT

J gene: TRBJ1-1
clone size: -
V gene: TRBV6-2/TRBV6-3
D gene: -
CDR3 protein: CASSPYTNTEAFF
CDR3 DNA: TGTGCCAGCAGTCCATACACAAACACTGAAGCTTTCTTT

J gene: TRBJ2-3
clone size: -
V gene: TRBV11-2
D gene: -
CDR3 protein: CATNRYSSTDTQYF
CDR3 DNA: TGTGCCACCAACAGGTATTCTAGCACAGATACGCAGTATTTT

J gene: TRBJ1-6
clone size: once
V gene: TRBV10-3
D gene: TRBD1
CDR3 protein: CASGGQGGNNSPLHF
CDR3 DNA: TGTGCCTCCGGGGGACAGGGGGGCAATAATTCACCCCTCCACTTT

J gene: TRBJ1-3
clone size: -
V gene: TRBV9
D gene: -
CDR3 protein: CASSVSPSPESSGNTIYF
CDR3 DNA: TGTGCCAGCAGCGTGAGCCCCTCACCAGAGAGCTCTGGAAACACCATATATTTT

J gene: TRBJ1-1
clone size: -
V gene: TRBV6-2/TRBV6-3
D gene: TRBD1
CDR3 protein: CASSWMTGGRTEAFF
CDR3 DNA: TGTGCCAGCAGTTGGATGACAGGGGGCCGCACTGAAGCTTTCTTT

J gene: TRBJ1-1
clone size: few
V gene: TRBV6-6
D gene: -
CDR3 protein: CASSPGTHEAFF
CDR3 DNA: TGTGCCAGCAGCCCCGGGACCCATGAAGCTTTCTTT

J gene: TRBJ1-2
clone size: few
V gene: TRBV6-5
D gene: -
CDR3 protein: CASSYSGRGNYGYTF
CDR3 DNA: TGTGCCAGCAGTTACTCGGGACGGGGAAACTATGGCTACACCTTC

J gene: TRBJ2-1
clone size: -
V gene: TRBV9
D gene: TRBD2
CDR3 protein: CASSVGLAGGVTYNEQFF
CDR3 DNA: TGTGCCAGCAGCGTAGGACTAGCGGGAGGCGTCACCTACAATGAGCAGTTCTTC

J gene: TRBJ2-7
clone size: -
V gene: TRBV6-5
D gene: TRBD1
CDR3 protein: CASSYLGQGYEQYF
CDR3 DNA: TGTGCCAGCAGTTACCTGGGACAGGGATACGAGCAGTACTTC

J gene: TRBJ2-5
clone size: -
V gene: TRBV5-1
D gene: TRBD1
CDR3 protein: CASSWQGAPGETQYF
CDR3 DNA: TGCGCCAGCAGCTGGCAGGGGGCGCCGGGGGAGACCCAGTACTTC

J gene: TRBJ1-1
clone size: -
V gene: TRBV6-5
D gene: -
CDR3 protein: CASSYNAIWNTEAFF
CDR3 DNA: TGTGCCAGCAGTTACAACGCGATATGGAACACTGAAGCTTTCTTT

J gene: TRBJ1-1
clone size: -
V gene: TRBV11-1
D gene: -
CDR3 protein: CASSLASEVIGGTEAFF
CDR3 DNA: TGTGCCAGCAGCTTAGCTTCGGAGGTTATCGGCGGCACTGAAGCTTTCTTT

J gene: TRBJ2-3
clone size: -
V gene: TRBV11-2
D gene: -
CDR3 protein: CASSLRPGGVAGNTDTQYF
CDR3 DNA: TGTGCCAGCAGCTTACGTCCTGGGGGTGTGGCAGGAAACACAGATACGCAGTATTTT

J gene: TRBJ1-1
clone size: -
V gene: TRBV30
D gene: -
CDR3 protein: CAWSGGMNTEAFF
CDR3 DNA: TGTGCCTGGAGTGGTGGCATGAACACTGAAGCTTTCTTT

J gene: TRBJ2-2
clone size: -
V gene: TRBV5-1
D gene: TRBD1
CDR3 protein: CASSTGTGSTGELFF
CDR3 DNA: TGCGCCAGCAGTACAGGGACAGGATCCACCGGGGAGCTGTTTTTT

J gene: TRBJ1-4
clone size: -
V gene: TRBV5-4
D gene: TRBD1
CDR3 protein: CASSLGTGISNEKLFF
CDR3 DNA: TGTGCCAGCAGCTTAGGGACAGGGATTTCTAATGAAAAACTGTTTTTT

J gene: TRBJ2-1
clone size: once
V gene: TRBV19
D gene: TRBD2
CDR3 protein: CASSMAGGLRNEQFF
CDR3 DNA: TGTGCCAGTAGTATGGCGGGAGGGCTCAGAAATGAGCAGTTCTTC

J gene: TRBJ1-2
clone size: -
V gene: TRBV3-1/TRBV3-2
D gene: -
CDR3 protein: CASSQGGQGNGYTF
CDR3 DNA: TGTGCCAGCAGCCAAGGGGGTCAGGGCAATGGCTACACCTTC

J gene: TRBJ2-1
clone size: once
V gene: TRBV7-9
D gene: TRBD2
CDR3 protein: CASSLVSREGQFF
CDR3 DNA: TGTGCCAGCAGCTTAGTTTCGCGGGAGGGGCAGTTCTTC

J gene: TRBJ2-2
clone size: -
V gene: TRBV7-9
D gene: -
CDR3 protein: CASSPEDGMNTGELFF
CDR3 DNA: TGTGCCAGCAGCCCCGAGGACGGAATGAACACCGGGGAGCTGTTTTTT

J gene: TRBJ2-5
clone size: -
V gene: TRBV27
D gene: -
CDR3 protein: CASKVRGDRETQYF
CDR3 DNA: TGTGCCAGCAAGGTCAGGGGGGATCGTGAGACCCAGTACTTC

J gene: TRBJ2-7
clone size: -
V gene: TRBV18
D gene: -
CDR3 protein: CASSPPTRDTQYF
CDR3 DNA: TGTGCCAGCTCACCACCCACCCGGGACACCCAGTACTTC

J gene: TRBJ1-4
clone size: -
V gene: TRBV30
D gene: -
CDR3 protein: CAWTGQNNEKLFF
CDR3 DNA: TGTGCCTGGACCGGACAGAATAATGAAAAACTGTTTTTT

J gene: TRBJ1-2
clone size: -
V gene: TRBV19
D gene: -
CDR3 protein: CASNNRDNYGYTF
CDR3 DNA: TGTGCCAGCAATAACAGGGATAACTATGGCTACACCTTC

J gene: TRBJ2-2
clone size: -
V gene: TRBV5-1
D gene: -
CDR3 protein: CASSLLETGELFF
CDR3 DNA: TGCGCCAGCAGCTTGCTAGAGACCGGGGAGCTGTTTTTT

J gene: TRBJ1-2
clone size: -
V gene: TRBV10-3
D gene: -
CDR3 protein: CAISEEGYGYTF
CDR3 DNA: TGTGCCATCAGTGAGGAGGGCTATGGCTACACCTTC

J gene: TRBJ2-7
clone size: -
V gene: TRBV7-9
D gene: TRBD2
CDR3 protein: CASSLRWGGYCNEQYF
CDR3 DNA: TGTGCCAGCAGCCTAAGATGGGGGGGTTACTGTAACGAGCAGTACTTC

J gene: TRBJ1-2
clone size: -
V gene: TRBV6-2/TRBV6-3
D gene: -
CDR3 protein: CASSTPTVLYGYTF
CDR3 DNA: TGTGCCAGCAGTACCCCGACAGTTCTTTATGGCTACACCTTC

J gene: TRBJ2-3
clone size: -
V gene: TRBV7-3
D gene: -
CDR3 protein: CASSLGRGGADTQYF
CDR3 DNA: TGTGCCAGCAGCTTAGGCCGAGGGGGAGCCGATACGCAGTATTTT